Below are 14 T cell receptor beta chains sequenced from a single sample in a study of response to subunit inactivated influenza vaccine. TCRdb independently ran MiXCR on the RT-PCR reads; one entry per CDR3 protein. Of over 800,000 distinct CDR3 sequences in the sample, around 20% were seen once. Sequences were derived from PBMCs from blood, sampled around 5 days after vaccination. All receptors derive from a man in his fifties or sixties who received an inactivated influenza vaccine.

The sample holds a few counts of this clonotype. The CDR3 nucleotides are TGTGCCACCAGCAGCATACCCGGGACAGGGGTTTCTACGCAGTATTTT. Translated: CATSSIPGTGVSTQYF. The rearrangement links TRBV15 to TRBJ2-3; 10 positions agree with TRBD1. The V gene end was trimmed by 3 bases and the J gene end by 8 bases; junction bases not matched to a gene: 11. Germline CDR1 is LNHNV and CDR2 is YYDKDF (reference sequence). There are 16 residues in the CDR3.

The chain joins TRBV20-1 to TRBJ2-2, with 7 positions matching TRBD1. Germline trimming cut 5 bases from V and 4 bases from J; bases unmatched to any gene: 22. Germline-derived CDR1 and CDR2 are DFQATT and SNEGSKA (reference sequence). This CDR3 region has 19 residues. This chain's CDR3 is CSAPQQGGDRAPFTGELFF. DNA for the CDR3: TGCAGTGCTCCACAACAAGGGGGAGACAGGGCTCCATTCACCGGGGAGCTGTTTTTT.

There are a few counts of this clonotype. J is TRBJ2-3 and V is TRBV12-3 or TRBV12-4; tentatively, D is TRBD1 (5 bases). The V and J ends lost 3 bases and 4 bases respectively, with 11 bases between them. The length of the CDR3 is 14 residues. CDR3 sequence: CASSFEQVADTQYF. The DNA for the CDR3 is TGTGCCAGCAGTTTTGAACAGGTTGCAGATACGCAGTATTTT.

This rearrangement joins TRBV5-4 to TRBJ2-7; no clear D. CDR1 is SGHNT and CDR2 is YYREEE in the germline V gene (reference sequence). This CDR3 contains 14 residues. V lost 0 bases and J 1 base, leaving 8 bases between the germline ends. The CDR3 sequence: CASSLVWGSYEQYF. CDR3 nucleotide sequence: TGTGCCAGCAGCTTGGTGTGGGGATCCTACGAGCAGTACTTC.

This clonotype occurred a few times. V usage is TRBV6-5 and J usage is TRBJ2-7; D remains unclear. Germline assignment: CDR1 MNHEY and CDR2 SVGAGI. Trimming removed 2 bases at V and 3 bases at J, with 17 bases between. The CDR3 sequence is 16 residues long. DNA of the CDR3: TGTGCCAGCAGTTACAGAGCCTTCGATTTCCGCTACGAGCAGTACTTC. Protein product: CASSYRAFDFRYEQYF.

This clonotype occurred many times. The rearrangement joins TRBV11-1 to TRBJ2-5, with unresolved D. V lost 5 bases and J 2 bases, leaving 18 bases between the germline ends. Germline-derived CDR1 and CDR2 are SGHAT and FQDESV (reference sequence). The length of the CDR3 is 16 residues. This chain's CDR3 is CASSPRRAGVQETQYF. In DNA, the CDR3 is TGTGCCAGCAGCCCGCGGCGTGCAGGAGTGCAAGAGACCCAGTACTTC.

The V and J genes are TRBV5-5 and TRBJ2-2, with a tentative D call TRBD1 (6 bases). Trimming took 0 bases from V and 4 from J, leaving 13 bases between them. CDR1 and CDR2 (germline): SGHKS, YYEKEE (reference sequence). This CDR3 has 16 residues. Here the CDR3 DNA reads TGTGCCAGCAGCTTGGTATGGCAGGGGAGCACCGGGGAGCTGTTTTTT. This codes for CASSLVWQGSTGELFF.

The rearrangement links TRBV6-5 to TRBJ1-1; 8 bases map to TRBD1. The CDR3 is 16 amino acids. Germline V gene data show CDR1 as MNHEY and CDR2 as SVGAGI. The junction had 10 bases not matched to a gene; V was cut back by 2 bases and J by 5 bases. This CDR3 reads CASSYHTRTGLTEAFF. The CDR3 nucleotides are TGTGCCAGCAGTTACCATACACGGACAGGGTTGACTGAAGCTTTCTTT.

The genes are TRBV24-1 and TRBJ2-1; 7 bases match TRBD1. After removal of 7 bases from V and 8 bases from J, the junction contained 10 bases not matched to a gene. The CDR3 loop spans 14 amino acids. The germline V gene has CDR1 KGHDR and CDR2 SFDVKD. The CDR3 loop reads CATRSSRDSYEQFF. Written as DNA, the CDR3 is TGTGCCACCAGATCGTCCCGGGACAGCTATGAGCAGTTCTTC.

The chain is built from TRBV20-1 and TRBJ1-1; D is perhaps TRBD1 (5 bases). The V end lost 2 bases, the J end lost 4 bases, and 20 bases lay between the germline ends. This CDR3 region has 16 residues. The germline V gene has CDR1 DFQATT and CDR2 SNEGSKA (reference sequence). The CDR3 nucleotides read TGCAGTGCTAGACGTGGAGTTTGGGGCAGGGTCACTGAAGCTTTCTTT. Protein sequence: CSARRGVWGRVTEAFF.

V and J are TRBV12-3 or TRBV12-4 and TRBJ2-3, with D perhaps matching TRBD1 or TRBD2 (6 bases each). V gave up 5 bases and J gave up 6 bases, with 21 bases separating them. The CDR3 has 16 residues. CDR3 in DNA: TGTGCCAGCAGTCCCGCTATTGGGGGGCGTGAGGATACGCAGTATTTT. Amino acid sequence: CASSPAIGGREDTQYF.

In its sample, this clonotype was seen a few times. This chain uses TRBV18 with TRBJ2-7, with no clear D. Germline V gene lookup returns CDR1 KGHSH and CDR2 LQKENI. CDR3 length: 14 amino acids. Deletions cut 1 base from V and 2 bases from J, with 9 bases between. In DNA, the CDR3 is TGTGCCAGCTCACCACAGGACGTTACCTACGAGCAGTACTTC. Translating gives CASSPQDVTYEQYF.

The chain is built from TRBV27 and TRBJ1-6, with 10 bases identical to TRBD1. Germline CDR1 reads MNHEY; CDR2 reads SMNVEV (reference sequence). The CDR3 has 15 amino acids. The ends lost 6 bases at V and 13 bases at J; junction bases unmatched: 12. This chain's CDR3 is CASRKPGQGFSPLHF. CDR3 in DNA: TGTGCCAGCAGGAAACCGGGACAGGGGTTCTCTCCCCTCCACTTT.

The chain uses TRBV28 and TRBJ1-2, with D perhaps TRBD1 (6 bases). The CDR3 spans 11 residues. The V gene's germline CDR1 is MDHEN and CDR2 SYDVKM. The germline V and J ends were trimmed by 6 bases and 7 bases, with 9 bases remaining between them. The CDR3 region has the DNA TGTGCCAGCAGGAGGACAGCTGGCTACACCTTC. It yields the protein CASRRTAGYTF.